The 26 T cell receptor beta chains presented below share a single source sample, sequenced in a study of T cell responses to AZD1222 COVID-19 vaccine. This table comes from immunoSEQ multiplex PCR, and its TCRdb copy is limited to in-frame clones, with some not included. The sample has some 180,000 clones; about 90% are singletons. The starting material was peripheral blood, obtained on day 0 of AZD1222 vaccination. The receptor set was obtained from an adult in good health.

V usage is TRBV9 and J usage is TRBJ1-6; unclear D gene. Germline lookup yields CDR1 SGDLS and CDR2 YYNGEE. V gave up 2 bases and J gave up 5 bases, with 8 bases separating them. The CDR3 extends over 14 amino acids. CDR3 region: CASSVGLDNSPLHF. The DNA for the CDR3 is TGTGCCAGCAGCGTGGGATTAGATAATTCACCCCTCCACTTT.

J is TRBJ2-7 and V is TRBV18; weak D call: TRBD2 (7 bases). V was cut by 2 bases and J by 6 bases, with 20 bases left in between. Germline lookup yields CDR1 KGHSH and CDR2 LQKENI. The CDR3 spans 16 residues. CDR3 region: CASSPIGARGASEQYF. The CDR3 nucleotides are TGTGCCAGCTCACCAATTGGGGCTCGGGGGGCCTCCGAGCAGTACTTC. Full variable domain (outside the CDR3, taken from reference TRBV18 and TRBJ2-7): NAGVMQNPRHLVRRRGQEARLRCSPMKGHSHVYWYRQLPEEGLKFMVYLQKENIIDESGMPKERFSAEFPKEGPSILRIQQVVRGDSAAYFCASSPIGARGASEQYFGPGTRLTVT.

This chain connects TRBV7-2 to TRBJ2-2; the D gene is possibly TRBD2 (6 bases). Germline V lookup: CDR1 SGHTA, CDR2 FQGNSA. V lost 8 bases and J 2 bases, leaving 21 bases between the germline ends. The CDR3 totals 17 residues. The CDR3 DNA sequence: TGTGCCAGCGAAACGAAGGCCCCGCGGGGTAACACCGGGGAGCTGTTTTTT. Protein: CASETKAPRGNTGELFF.

The V and J genes are TRBV5-1 and TRBJ2-3, with 12 bases fitting TRBD2. Germline V lookup: CDR1 SGHRS, CDR2 YFSETQ. After removal of 2 bases from V and 5 bases from J, the junction contained 9 bases not matched to a gene. The CDR3 is 17 residues long. The CDR3 sequence: CASSLGLAGGPGDTQYF. The CDR3 DNA follows: TGCGCCAGCAGCTTAGGTCTAGCGGGAGGGCCGGGAGATACGCAGTATTTT.

The V and J genes are TRBV10-3 and TRBJ2-1; the D gene is possibly TRBD2 (6 bases). Germline CDR1 is ENHRY and CDR2 is SYGVKD. This CDR3 region has 15 residues. V lost 6 bases and J 2 bases, leaving 14 bases between the germline ends. The CDR3 loop is CAIRGGDLTYNEQFF. The CDR3 bases are TGTGCCATCAGGGGCGGGGACCTAACCTACAATGAGCAGTTCTTC.

V usage is TRBV5-4 and J usage is TRBJ2-2; D uncertain. Germline loops: CDR1 SGHNT, CDR2 YYREEE (reference sequence). Trimming took 7 bases from V and 4 from J, leaving 14 bases between them. The CDR3 extends over 14 amino acids. The CDR3 loop reads CASGEAKTTGELFF. In DNA, the CDR3 is TGTGCCAGCGGGGAAGCGAAGACCACCGGGGAGCTGTTTTTT. The entire variable domain, with the rest obtained from reference TRBV5-4 and TRBJ2-2, is as follows: ETGVTQSPTHLIKTRGQQVTLRCSSQSGHNTVSWYQQALGQGPQFIFQYYREEENGRGNFPPRFSGLQFPNYSSELNVNALELDDSALYLCASGEAKTTGELFFGEGSRLTVL.

The V call is TRBV6-6, the J call TRBJ1-5, with D tentatively TRBD1 (5 bases). Looked up from germline, CDR1 is MNHNY and CDR2 is SVGAGI (reference sequence). The V gene lost 7 bases and the J gene lost 4 bases, with 14 bases spanning the gap. This CDR3 has 14 residues. CDR3 bases: TGTGCCAGCATTACCGGGGCGGGAAATCAGCCCCAGCATTTT. Its protein is CASITGAGNQPQHF.

The chain uses TRBV5-1 and TRBJ1-3; D gene uncertain. The V end lost 2 bases, the J end lost 1 base, and 7 bases lay between the germline ends. The germline gives CDR1 SGHRS, CDR2 YFSETQ. This CDR3 is 14 amino acids long. The CDR3 DNA sequence: TGCGCCAGCAGCTTTATCGGATCTGGAAACACCATATATTTT. Protein product: CASSFIGSGNTIYF.

J is TRBJ1-5 and V is TRBV7-4; 9 nucleotides line up with TRBD1. This CDR3 spans 18 amino acids. V dropped 5 bases and J dropped 4; count of bases not matched to a gene: 15. Per the germline V gene, CDR1 is SGHVT and CDR2 is SQSDAQ. CDR3 sequence reads: CASSEIGTGPSTNQPQHF. CDR3 nucleotide sequence: TGTGCCAGCAGCGAAATAGGGACAGGGCCCTCTACAAATCAGCCCCAGCATTTT.

The rearrangement links TRBV2 to TRBJ1-5; D gene unclear. The germline V gene encodes CDR1 SNHLY and CDR2 FYNNEI. This CDR3 comprises 13 residues. V lost 6 bases to trimming and J lost 4 bases, with 10 bases between them. Here the CDR3 reads CASSFTVNQPQHF. The CDR3 nucleotides are TGTGCCAGCAGCTTTACAGTGAATCAGCCCCAGCATTTT.

This chain uses TRBV30 with TRBJ2-1, with 9 bases fitting TRBD2. The V and J ends lost 6 bases and 4 bases, in that order; junction bases with no gene match: 7. The CDR3 covers 14 residues. CDR1 and CDR2 from the germline V gene are GTSNPN and SVGIG (reference sequence). The CDR3: CACIAGAKYNEQFF. The CDR3 bases are TGTGCCTGTATAGCGGGAGCTAAGTACAATGAGCAGTTCTTC.

This chain connects TRBV10-1 to TRBJ1-6; no reliable D call. Germline V gene lookup returns CDR1 WNHNN and CDR2 SYGVQD (reference sequence). The CDR3 sequence is 15 residues long. V was shortened by 1 base and J by 8 bases, with 12 bases between the two germline ends. CDR3 in amino acids: CASSEYRGKDSPLHF. The CDR3 DNA is TGCGCCAGCAGTGAGTACAGAGGGAAGGATTCACCCCTCCACTTT.

The V gene is TRBV29-1, the J gene TRBJ1-5; the D is unclear. The V and J ends lost 3 bases and 12 bases respectively, with 15 bases between them. In germline, CDR1 is SQVTM, CDR2 ANQGSEA. There are 12 residues in the CDR3. Here the CDR3 DNA reads TGCAGCGTTGAGGTCTGGTTCGCATACCAGCATTTT. Its translation is CSVEVWFAYQHF.

The CDR3 DNA is TGCGCCAGCAGCTCGACCCTTAGCGAGAATGAGCAGTTCTTC. Its protein is CASSSTLSENEQFF. The rearrangement joins TRBV5-1 to TRBJ2-1, with a weak D call TRBD2 (5 bases). Trimming cost V 3 bases and J 7 bases, with 14 bases left between them. CDR1 is SGHRS, CDR2 YFSETQ, per germline. This CDR3 is 14 amino acids long.

This chain connects TRBV5-4 to TRBJ2-7, with 8 bases fitting TRBD1. Germline V gene data show CDR1 as SGHNT and CDR2 as YYREEE (reference sequence). The CDR3 is 14 amino acids. V shed 2 bases and J 0 bases; nucleotides not matched to a gene: 1. CDR3 sequence reads: CASSLDRGSYEQYF. DNA for the CDR3: TGTGCCAGCAGCTTAGACAGGGGCTCCTACGAGCAGTACTTC.

The rearrangement joins TRBV3-1 (or the pseudogene TRBV3-2) to TRBJ1-2; the D gene is possibly TRBD1 (5 bases). The CDR3 is 16 amino acids. Germline V gene lookup returns CDR1 LGHDT and CDR2 YNNKEL (reference sequence). The germline V and J ends were trimmed by 8 bases and 1 base, with 20 bases remaining between them. The CDR3 reads CASSRGGGMGNYGYTF. For the CDR3, the DNA is TGTGCCAGCTCCCGCGGGGGAGGGATGGGTAACTATGGCTACACCTTC.

This sequence joins TRBV7-2 and TRBJ2-3, with TRBD2 identical over 13 bases. Trimming cost V 5 bases and J 9 bases; bases outside gene matches: 8. The CDR3 has 15 amino acids. The germline V gene has CDR1 SGHTA and CDR2 FQGNSA. The CDR3 protein is CASSLGLAGVETQYF. CDR3 nucleotide sequence: TGTGCCAGCAGCCTCGGACTAGCGGGAGTCGAAACGCAGTATTTT.

V and J are TRBV16 and TRBJ2-5; D is ambiguous. Germline loops: CDR1 KGHSY, CDR2 FQNENV. Trimming took off 3 bases at V and 5 bases at J, with 13 bases between the two ends. The CDR3 is 14 amino acids. CDR3: CASSQLSSFETQYF. The CDR3 nucleotides are TGTGCCAGCAGCCAGTTAAGTTCGTTCGAGACCCAGTACTTC.

The chain employs TRBV5-1 and TRBJ1-6; 7 bases align to TRBD1. The CDR3 is 13 residues long. V dropped 0 bases and J dropped 9; count of bases not matched to a gene: 0. CDR1 and CDR2 (germline): SGHRS, YFSETQ. CDR3 nucleotides: TGCGCCAGCAGCTTGGCAGGGGGTTCACCCCTCCACTTT. Translating gives CASSLAGGSPLHF.

This chain joins TRBV11-2 and TRBJ1-4; D might be TRBD1 (6 bases). Germline-derived CDR1 and CDR2 are SGHAT and FQNNGV. V shed 4 bases and J shed 3 bases, with 12 bases lying between them. There are 15 residues in the CDR3. Here the CDR3 DNA reads TGTGCCAGCAGCTCAAACAGGGCGTCTAATGAAAAACTGTTTTTT. Translating it yields CASSSNRASNEKLFF.

The J gene is TRBJ2-7, the V gene TRBV28; 10 positions match TRBD1. The CDR3 is 14 residues long. Germline CDR1 is MDHEN and CDR2 is SYDVKM. With V trimmed by 6 bases and J by 5 bases, 7 bases remained unmatched. In nucleotides, the CDR3 is TGTGCCAGCAGCCCTCCGGACAGGGGGGACGAGCAGTACTTC. Its protein product is CASSPPDRGDEQYF.

The genes are TRBV27 and TRBJ1-4, with D possibly TRBD1 on 6 matching bases. The length of the CDR3 is 14 residues. Germline V gene data show CDR1 as MNHEY and CDR2 as SMNVEV (reference sequence). V was cut by 6 bases and J by 7 bases, with 15 bases left in between. The CDR3 spells CASRLGGGGEKLFF. CDR3 nucleotides: TGTGCCAGCAGACTGGGGGGGGGCGGTGAAAAACTGTTTTTT.

This rearrangement joins TRBV12-3 or TRBV12-4 to TRBJ1-4; D call uncertain. V was pared by 8 bases and J by 0 bases, with 7 bases between. The CDR3 contains 13 residues. CDR3 in amino acids: CASLTTTNEKLFF. CDR3 nucleotides: TGTGCCAGCCTAACAACAACTAATGAAAAACTGTTTTTT.

CDR3 sequence: CASSQGDRQETQYF. CDR3 sequence (DNA): TGCGCCAGCAGCCAAGGGGACCGACAAGAGACCCAGTACTTC. The chain is built from TRBV4-1 and TRBJ2-5; D possibly uses TRBD1 or TRBD2 (5 bases each). The ends were cut back, 1 base at V and 2 bases at J, with 8 bases in the middle. The CDR3 totals 14 residues. Germline CDR1 and CDR2: MGHRA and YSYEKL.

The CDR3 DNA reads TGTGCCAGCAGCTTAGCAGGGACAATCTCTGGAAACACCATATATTTT. Residues: CASSLAGTISGNTIYF. The rearrangement links TRBV7-2 to TRBJ1-3; possibly TRBD1 for D (6 bases). Germline CDR1 and CDR2: SGHTA and FQGNSA. This CDR3 is built from 16 residues. Trimming stripped 0 bases from V and 0 bases from J, with 9 bases between.

The chain uses TRBV7-9 and TRBJ2-1; D is possibly TRBD1 (6 bases). Germline V CDR1 and CDR2: SEHNR, FQNEAQ (reference sequence). V lost 11 bases and J 8 bases, leaving 25 bases between the germline ends. The CDR3 runs 15 residues. The CDR3 region has the DNA TGTGCCTACCAATCCGGGACACTGGTCCGCGATGAGCAGTTCTTC. The encoded protein is CAYQSGTLVRDEQFF.